The clone carrying this T cell receptor (beta chain) was detected only once. Clones were sequenced by immunoSEQ multiplex PCR, and TCRdb holds only the in-frame ones, with some missing. Of roughly 160,000 clones in the sample, approximately 86% were seen once. The germline V and J ends were trimmed by 3 bases and 9 bases, with 17 bases remaining between them. In germline, CDR1 is SQVTM, CDR2 ANQGSEA. This CDR3 has 13 residues. The data belong to a study of blood T cell repertoires in COVID-19. At the level of the study: PBMCs, B-cell-depleted T cells, or T cells provided the cDNA or gDNA that made up the material.

Sample: peripheral blood. This receptor was obtained from an elderly woman with COVID-19, enrolled during active disease. This sequence joins TRBV29-1 and TRBJ1-2; D call uncertain. The CDR3 sequence is CSVDRRLGSSYTF. As DNA, the CDR3 is TGCAGCGTTGATAGGAGGTTGGGAAGCAGCTACACCTTC.